The source of this T cell receptor (beta chain) is a study of PD-1 blockade in classical Hodgkin lymphoma. Looking at the study overall: Every 2 weeks, patients got 3 mg/kg intravenous nivolumab.

Study conclusions and caveats: Newly diagnosed patients had diversity similar to the baseline diversity of complete responders. Relapsed/refractory patients reportedly had the lowest baseline TCR diversity, below newly diagnosed patients, who were below healthy donors. TCR diversity rose significantly by C4D1 in CD4+ but not CD8+ cells.

Per germline, CDR1 SEHNR and CDR2 FQNEAQ (reference sequence). V lost 6 bases and J 2 bases, leaving 7 bases between the germline ends. This CDR3 region has 13 residues. Assay: immunoSEQ multiplex PCR; the TCRdb copy retains only in-frame clones and omits some. The sample yields some 100,000 clones, roughly 92% seen once. With no exception, relapse followed autologous stem cell transplantation in all patients, and brentuximab vedotin exposure varied. To note about this clone: What it binds is not known.

V is TRBV7-9 and J is TRBJ2-2; a weak D match, TRBD2 (5 bases). The material was peripheral blood mononuclear cells (PBMCs), obtained at baseline. The TCR comes from a human donor with classical Hodgkin lymphoma. In nucleotides, the CDR3 is TGTGCCAGCAGGCGGGTAAACACCGGGGAGCTGTTTTTT. This gives the protein CASRRVNTGELFF. Looking up the rest from reference TRBV7-9 and TRBJ2-2 gives the full variable domain: DTGVSQNPRHKITKRGQNVTFRCDPISEHNRLYWYRQTLGQGPEFLTYFQNEAQLEKSRLLSDRFSAERPKGSFSTLEIQRTEQGDSAMYLCASRRVNTGELFFGEGSRLTVL.